The 6 T cell receptor beta chains given below trace back to one sample, sequenced in a study of cytomegalovirus exposure and HLA in healthy donors. PCR used 60 Vbeta primers and 13 Jbeta primers. Data came from immunoSEQ multiplex PCR; TCRdb stores just in-frame clones and leaves some out. The sample has tens of thousands of clones, roughly 73% seen once. The specimen sequenced was PBMCs. These receptors were obtained from a woman between 35 and 50 years old in good health and CMV-seropositive.

The rearrangement joins TRBV6-5 to TRBJ1-1, with D perhaps TRBD1 (5 bases). V lost 2 bases and J 4 bases, leaving 8 bases between the germline ends. There are 13 residues in the CDR3. Germline V CDR1 and CDR2: MNHEY, SVGAGI. The CDR3 reads CASSYTGGTEAFF. Here the CDR3 DNA reads TGTGCCAGCAGTTACACCGGGGGCACTGAAGCTTTCTTT.

The chain has TRBV4-2 and TRBJ1-1; D unclear. The CDR3 contains 13 residues. Germline values: CDR1 LGHNA, CDR2 YNFKEQ. V was pared by 1 base and J by 4 bases, with 7 bases between. The CDR3 sequence is CASSQGESTEAFF. CDR3 nucleotide sequence: TGTGCCAGCAGCCAAGGGGAGAGCACTGAAGCTTTCTTT.

The CDR3 loop is CASSPRLAGGKGHEQYF. CDR3 DNA: TGTGCCAGCAGCCCCCGGCTAGCGGGGGGGAAAGGCCACGAGCAGTACTTC. V gene TRBV9 combines with J gene TRBJ2-7; 12 nucleotides match TRBD2. Germline V gene data show CDR1 as SGDLS and CDR2 as YYNGEE. The CDR3 runs to 17 residues. Trimming took 4 bases from V and 5 from J; bases not matched to a gene: 13.

The chain uses TRBV7-9 and TRBJ1-5; 12 bases align to TRBD1. Germline loops: CDR1 SEHNR, CDR2 FQNEAQ (reference sequence). Trimming cost V 1 base and J 7 bases; bases outside gene matches: 5. This CDR3 is built from 16 residues. CDR3 loop: CASSLGDRGRGQPQHF. The DNA for the CDR3 is TGTGCCAGCAGCTTAGGGGACAGGGGGCGCGGACAGCCCCAGCATTTT.

This chain links TRBV7-2 with TRBJ2-4, with a tentative D call TRBD1 (5 bases). V lost 2 bases and J lost 6, with 14 bases in between. Germline V gene lookup returns CDR1 SGHTA and CDR2 FQGNSA. CDR3 size: 15 residues. The CDR3 DNA is TGTGCCAGCAGCTTAAGCAGGGAAGCAGGAAACATTCAGTACTTC. This gives the protein CASSLSREAGNIQYF.

CDR3 loop: CATSRGTSDQPQHF. The CDR3 coding sequence is TGTGCCACCAGCAGAGGAACAAGCGATCAGCCCCAGCATTTT. The chain employs TRBV15 and TRBJ1-5, with D uncertain. The CDR3 is 14 residues long. In germline, CDR1 is LNHNV, CDR2 YYDKDF (reference sequence). The V and J ends lost 1 base and 5 bases respectively, with 9 bases between them.